Included here is one T cell receptor (beta chain) sequence, with context. Its specificity is unknown. Using immunoSEQ multiplex PCR, the repertoire was profiled, and TCRdb retains in-frame clones only, with some absent. The data hold around 140,000 clones, with 80% to 95% observed a single time. The sample originates from a study of T cell responses to AZD1222 COVID-19 vaccine. Per the germline V gene, CDR1 is SEHNR and CDR2 is FQNEAQ (reference sequence). The V end was cut by 2 bases, the J end by 2 bases, with 0 bases between. CDR3 length: 11 amino acids. Points from the study as a whole: Baseline antibody screening turned up just a handful of seropositive AZD1222 recipients. Among the donors, most were white British and more were female, and clonal diversity was possibly underestimated. Every sample of the repertoires postdated the peak T cell response.

Sequences were derived from peripheral blood, sampled 28 days after the second AZD1222 dose. The sequence was collected from an adult who received the AZD1222 COVID-19 vaccine. The J gene is TRBJ1-1, the V gene TRBV7-9; no reliable D call. The CDR3 DNA sequence: TGTGCCAGCAGCTTAAACACTGAAGCTTTCTTT. Protein sequence: CASSLNTEAFF.